One sample yielded the 19 T cell receptor beta chains listed below, sequenced in a study of blood T cell repertoires in COVID-19. The data were produced by immunoSEQ multiplex PCR, yet TCRdb's version contains in-frame clones alone and is incomplete. The table lists 310,000 or so clones, roughly 89% of them singletons. The sample consisted of PBMCs or T cells enriched from blood (not recorded which). Receptors were obtained from a woman aged 18-30 years with acute COVID-19.

The chain employs TRBV30 and TRBJ2-7, with 10 nucleotides matching TRBD2. Germline lookup yields CDR1 GTSNPN and CDR2 SVGIG (reference sequence). The junction had 1 base not matched to a gene; V was cut back by 4 bases and J by 4 bases. The CDR3 is 12 residues long. CDR3 in amino acids: CAWNSGRYEQYF. The CDR3 region has the DNA TGTGCCTGGAATAGCGGGAGGTACGAGCAGTACTTC. Full variable domain (missing parts from reference TRBV30 and TRBJ2-7): SQTIHQWPATLVQPVGSPLSLECTVEGTSNPNLYWYRQAAGRGLQLLFYSVGIGQISSEVPQNLSASRPQDRQFILSSKKLLLSDSGFYLCAWNSGRYEQYFGPGTRLTVT.

The gene calls are TRBV28 and TRBJ1-5; D may be TRBD1 (6 bases). V shed 3 bases and J shed 3 bases, with 12 bases lying between them. Germline V lookup: CDR1 MDHEN, CDR2 SYDVKM. The CDR3 is 15 residues long. The CDR3 here is CASSFRGAYNQPQHF. CDR3 DNA sequence: TGTGCCAGCAGTTTTCGGGGGGCTTACAATCAGCCCCAGCATTTT. The whole variable domain, filled in from reference TRBV28 and TRBJ1-5, reads DVKVTQSSRYLVKRTGEKVFLECVQDMDHENMFWYRQDPGLGLRLIYFSYDVKMKEKGDIPEGYSVSREKKERFSLILESASTNQTSMYLCASSFRGAYNQPQHFGDGTRLSIL.

The chain combines TRBV2 with TRBJ1-4, with 7 positions matching TRBD1. There are 15 residues in the CDR3. Trimming cost V 7 bases and J 3 bases; bases outside gene matches: 8. Germline V gene data show CDR1 as SNHLY and CDR2 as FYNNEI. CDR3 protein: CASTSRGTANEKLFF. The CDR3, as DNA: TGTGCCAGCACCTCCCGGGGGACAGCTAATGAAAAACTGTTTTTT.

The chain couples TRBV7-9 to TRBJ2-7; 7 positions match TRBD1. Germline trimming cut 5 bases from V and 1 base from J; bases unmatched to any gene: 17. Germline V CDR1 and CDR2: SEHNR, FQNEAQ (reference sequence). The CDR3 sequence is 18 residues long. The CDR3 DNA is TGTGCCAGCAGCCTACAAAGGGGACAGTACCCTCTTTCCTACGAGCAGTACTTC. Protein sequence: CASSLQRGQYPLSYEQYF. The full variable domain, in which reference TRBV7-9 and TRBJ2-7 provide the parts outside the CDR3, is DTGVSQNPRHKITKRGQNVTFRCDPISEHNRLYWYRQTLGQGPEFLTYFQNEAQLEKSRLLSDRFSAERPKGSFSTLEIQRTEQGDSAMYLCASSLQRGQYPLSYEQYFGPGTRLTVT.

This clone appeared once. The rearrangement uses TRBV2 and TRBJ2-7; 7 bases map to TRBD2. CDR1 is SNHLY and CDR2 is FYNNEI in the germline V gene. The CDR3 has 15 residues. The ends lost 3 bases at V and 5 bases at J; junction bases unmatched: 10. CDR3 sequence: CASSDPGGRRNEQYF. DNA of the CDR3: TGTGCCAGCAGTGATCCGGGAGGCCGCCGTAACGAGCAGTACTTC.

The chain carries TRBV27 and TRBJ2-7; 7 bases fit TRBD1. J lost 0 bases, V lost 4 bases, and 9 bases had no gene match. Germline CDR1 and CDR2: MNHEY and SMNVEV (reference sequence). The CDR3 has 16 residues. CDR3 in DNA: TGTGCCAGCAGTTCTCACCAGACAGGGAACTCCTACGAGCAGTACTTC. Amino acid sequence: CASSSHQTGNSYEQYF.

The V gene is TRBV5-6, the J gene TRBJ1-6; TRBD1 matches 10 bases. CDR1 SGHDT and CDR2 YYEEEE come from the germline V gene. V trimming: 0 bases; J trimming: 5 bases; junction bases outside the gene matches: 11. The CDR3 covers 19 residues. The CDR3 bases are TGTGCCAGCAGCTTGGCCGCAGGGGACAGGGGCAGGGATAATTCACCCCTCCACTTT. This sequence encodes CASSLAAGDRGRDNSPLHF.

This chain joins TRBV7-2 and TRBJ2-2, with D unclear. The V end lost 1 base, the J end lost 0 bases, and 3 bases lay between the germline ends. This CDR3 comprises 14 residues. Germline V gene lookup returns CDR1 SGHTA and CDR2 FQGNSA. The CDR3 reads CASSLVANTGELFF. The CDR3, as DNA: TGTGCCAGCAGCTTAGTAGCGAACACCGGGGAGCTGTTTTTT.

The chain has TRBV28 and TRBJ1-2; tentative D call: TRBD1 (6 bases). This CDR3 spans 16 amino acids. Germline V gene sequence: CDR1 MDHEN, CDR2 SYDVKM. Trimming removed 3 bases from V and 6 bases from J, with 20 bases in between. CDR3 bases: TGTGCCAGCAGTTTGTCAGGGGCGCCCTCACACCATGGCTACACCTTC. Amino acids: CASSLSGAPSHHGYTF.

V is TRBV7-2 and J is TRBJ2-7; 7 bases match TRBD2. The V and J ends lost 6 bases and 5 bases, in that order; junction bases with no gene match: 13. The CDR3 covers 15 residues. Per germline, CDR1 SGHTA and CDR2 FQGNSA. CDR3 nucleotides: TGTGCCAGCAGACCTACCGGGACTATAAGGAACGAGCAGTACTTC. Its translation is CASRPTGTIRNEQYF. Using reference TRBV7-2 and TRBJ2-7 for the parts outside the CDR3, the full variable domain is GAGVSQSPSNKVTEKGKDVELRCDPISGHTALYWYRQSLGQGLEFLIYFQGNSAPDKSGLPSDRFSAERTGGSVSTLTIQRTQQEDSAVYLCASRPTGTIRNEQYFGPGTRLTVT.

This clone has a handful of counts. This sequence joins TRBV5-6 and TRBJ1-2; 8 bases match TRBD1. This CDR3 region has 15 residues. Germline V CDR1 and CDR2: SGHDT, YYEEEE. Unmatched junction bases numbered 7, after V lost 1 base and J lost 5 bases. The CDR3 DNA follows: TGTGCCAGCAGCTTGCTACAGGGGGAAAGTTATGGCTACACCTTC. This sequence encodes CASSLLQGESYGYTF.

This sequence joins TRBV6-5 and TRBJ1-2; 9 bases align to TRBD1. Germline CDR1 is MNHEY and CDR2 is SVGAGI. With V trimmed by 6 bases and J by 3 bases, 8 bases remained unmatched. The CDR3 has 15 residues. The CDR3 loop is CASSKGRTGDYGYTF. The CDR3 nucleotides are TGTGCCAGCAGCAAAGGGAGGACAGGGGACTATGGCTACACCTTC.

In this sample, this clone turned up once. The chain uses TRBV7-8 and TRBJ2-7; 9 bases match TRBD2. Germline V gives CDR1 SGHVS, CDR2 FQNEAQ. With V trimmed by 5 bases and J by 4 bases, 12 bases remained unmatched. The CDR3 length is 16 residues. CDR3 residues: CASSPGAGTSIYEQYF. The CDR3 region has the DNA TGTGCCAGCAGCCCAGGGGCCGGGACTAGCATTTACGAGCAGTACTTC.

The J gene is TRBJ2-7, the V gene TRBV19; D ambiguous. The CDR3 loop spans 21 amino acids. Trimming removed 4 bases from V and 3 bases from J, with 34 bases in between. Germline V lookup: CDR1 LNHDA, CDR2 SQIVND (reference sequence). The CDR3 region has the DNA TGTGCCAGTAGTACGCCCCCCACCCCCCTTAGCCCTCTTTGGATATTCTACGAGCAGTACTTC. This sequence encodes CASSTPPTPLSPLWIFYEQYF.

The genes are TRBV18 and TRBJ2-7; the match to TRBD2 covers 7 bases. CDR3 length: 15 amino acids. From germline, CDR1 is KGHSH and CDR2 LQKENI. With V trimmed by 2 bases and J by 2 bases, 6 bases remained unmatched. The CDR3 DNA reads TGTGCCAGCTCACCATCGGCGGGGAGGGCCTACGAGCAGTACTTC. Translated: CASSPSAGRAYEQYF.

The CDR3 is CASSRQVQETQYF. The DNA of the CDR3 is TGTGCCAGTAGTAGACAGGTCCAAGAGACCCAGTACTTC. The V and J genes are TRBV19 and TRBJ2-5, with D perhaps matching TRBD1 (6 bases). With 4 bases removed from V and 1 base from J, the gap between germline ends came to 7 bases. This CDR3 has 13 residues. Germline CDR1 LNHDA, CDR2 SQIVND (reference sequence).

The V and J genes are TRBV27 and TRBJ2-7; D is perhaps TRBD1 (5 bases). V lost 11 bases and J lost 5, with 25 bases in between. The CDR3 has 15 residues. Germline-derived CDR1 and CDR2 are MNHEY and SMNVEV (reference sequence). CDR3 DNA: TGTGCCTCACGGAAAGGGGCCGGCACACACCACGAGCAGTACTTC. Protein: CASRKGAGTHHEQYF.

Note on this clone: Other nucleotide sequences from this sample produce the same CDR3. The rearrangement joins TRBV14 to TRBJ2-1; 14 bases are a match to TRBD2. This CDR3 is 16 amino acids long. The germline gives CDR1 SGHDN, CDR2 FVKESK. The V segment lost 1 base and the J segment 7 bases; nucleotides outside the gene matches: 3. As DNA, the CDR3 is TGTGCCAGCAGCCAAGGACTAGCGGGAGGGCAGAATGAGCAGTTCTTC. The encoded protein is CASSQGLAGGQNEQFF.

The rearrangement joins TRBV4-1 to TRBJ2-2; D perhaps matches TRBD1 (5 bases). The CDR3 spans 14 residues. The germline V and J ends were trimmed by 3 bases and 6 bases, with 11 bases remaining between them. CDR1 and CDR2 from the germline V gene are MGHRA and YSYEKL. Written as DNA, the CDR3 is TGCGCCAGCAGCCAGTCAGGGCGGTCCGGGGAGCTGTTTTTT. Encoded protein: CASSQSGRSGELFF.